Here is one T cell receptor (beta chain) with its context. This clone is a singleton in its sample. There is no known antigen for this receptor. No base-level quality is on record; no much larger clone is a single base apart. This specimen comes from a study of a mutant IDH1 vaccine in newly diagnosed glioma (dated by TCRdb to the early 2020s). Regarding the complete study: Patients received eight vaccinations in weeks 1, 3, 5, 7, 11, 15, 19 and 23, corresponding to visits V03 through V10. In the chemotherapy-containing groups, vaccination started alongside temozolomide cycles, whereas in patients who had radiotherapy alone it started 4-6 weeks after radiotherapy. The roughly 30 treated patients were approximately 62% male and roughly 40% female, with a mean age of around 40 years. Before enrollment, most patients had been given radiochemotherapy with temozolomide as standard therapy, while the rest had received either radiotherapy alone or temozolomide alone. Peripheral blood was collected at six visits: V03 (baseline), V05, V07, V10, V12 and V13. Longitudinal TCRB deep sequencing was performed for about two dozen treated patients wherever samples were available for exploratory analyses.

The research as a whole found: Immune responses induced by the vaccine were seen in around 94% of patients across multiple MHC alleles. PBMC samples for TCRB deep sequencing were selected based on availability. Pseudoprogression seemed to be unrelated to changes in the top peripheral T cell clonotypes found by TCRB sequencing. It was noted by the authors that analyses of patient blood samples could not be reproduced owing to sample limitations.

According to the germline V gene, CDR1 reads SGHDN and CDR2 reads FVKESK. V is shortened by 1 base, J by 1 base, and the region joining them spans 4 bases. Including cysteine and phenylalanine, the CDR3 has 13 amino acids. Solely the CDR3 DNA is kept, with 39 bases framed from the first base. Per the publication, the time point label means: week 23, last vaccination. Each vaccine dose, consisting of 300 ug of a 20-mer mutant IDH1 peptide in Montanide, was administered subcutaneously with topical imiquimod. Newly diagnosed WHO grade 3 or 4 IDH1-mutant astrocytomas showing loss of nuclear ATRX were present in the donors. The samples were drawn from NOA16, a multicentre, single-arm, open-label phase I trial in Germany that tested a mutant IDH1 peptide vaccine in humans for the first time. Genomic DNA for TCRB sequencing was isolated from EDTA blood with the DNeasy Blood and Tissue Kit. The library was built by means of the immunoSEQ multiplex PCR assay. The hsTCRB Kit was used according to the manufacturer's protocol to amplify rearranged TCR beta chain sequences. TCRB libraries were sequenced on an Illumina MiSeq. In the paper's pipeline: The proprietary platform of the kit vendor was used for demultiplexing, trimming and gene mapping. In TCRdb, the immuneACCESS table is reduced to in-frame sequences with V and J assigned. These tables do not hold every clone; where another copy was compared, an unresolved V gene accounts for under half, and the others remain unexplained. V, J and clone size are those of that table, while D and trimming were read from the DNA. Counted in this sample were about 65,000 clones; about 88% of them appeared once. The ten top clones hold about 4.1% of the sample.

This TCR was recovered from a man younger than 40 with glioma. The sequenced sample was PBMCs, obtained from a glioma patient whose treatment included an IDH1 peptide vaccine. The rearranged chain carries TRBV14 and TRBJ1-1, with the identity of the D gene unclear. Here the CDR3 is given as CASSQAPNTEAFF. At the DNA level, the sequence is TGTGCCAGCAGCCAAGCCCCGAACACTGAAGCTTTCTTT.